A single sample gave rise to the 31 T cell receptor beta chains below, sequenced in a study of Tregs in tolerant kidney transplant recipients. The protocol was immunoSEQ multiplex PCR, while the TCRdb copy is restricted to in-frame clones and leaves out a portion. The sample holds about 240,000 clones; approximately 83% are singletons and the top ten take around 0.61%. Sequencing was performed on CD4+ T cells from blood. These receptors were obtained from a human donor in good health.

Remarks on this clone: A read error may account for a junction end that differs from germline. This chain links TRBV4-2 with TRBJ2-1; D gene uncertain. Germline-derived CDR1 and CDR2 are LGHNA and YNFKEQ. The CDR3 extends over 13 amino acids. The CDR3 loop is CASSHLQDRAQVF. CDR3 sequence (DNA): TGTGCCAGCAGCCACCTCCAAGACCGGGCTCAGGTCTTC.

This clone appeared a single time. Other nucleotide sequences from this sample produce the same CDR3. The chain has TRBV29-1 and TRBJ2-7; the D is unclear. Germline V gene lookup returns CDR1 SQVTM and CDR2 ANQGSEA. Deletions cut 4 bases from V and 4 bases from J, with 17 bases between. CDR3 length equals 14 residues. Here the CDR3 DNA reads TGCAGCGTTGCCGACCAGGTGATCACTTACGAGCAGTACTTC. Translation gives CSVADQVITYEQYF.

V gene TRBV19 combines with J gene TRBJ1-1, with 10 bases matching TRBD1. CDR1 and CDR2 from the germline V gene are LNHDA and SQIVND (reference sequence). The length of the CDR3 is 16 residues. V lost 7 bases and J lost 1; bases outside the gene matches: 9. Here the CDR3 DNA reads TGTGCCAGTATCCTAGGGACAGGGGCATGGAACACTGAAGCTTTCTTT. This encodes CASILGTGAWNTEAFF.

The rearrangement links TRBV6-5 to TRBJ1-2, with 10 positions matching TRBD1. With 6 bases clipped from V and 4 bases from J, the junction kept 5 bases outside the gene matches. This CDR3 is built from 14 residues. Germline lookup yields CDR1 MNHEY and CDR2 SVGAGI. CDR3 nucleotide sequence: TGTGCCAGCAGCATCCGGGACAGGGGCTATGGCTACACCTTC. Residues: CASSIRDRGYGYTF.

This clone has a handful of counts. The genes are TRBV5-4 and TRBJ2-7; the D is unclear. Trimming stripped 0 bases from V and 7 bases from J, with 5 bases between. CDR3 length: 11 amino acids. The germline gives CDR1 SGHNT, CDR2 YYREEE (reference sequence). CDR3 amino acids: CASSLEGEQYF. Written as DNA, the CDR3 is TGTGCCAGCAGCTTGGAAGGGGAGCAGTACTTC.

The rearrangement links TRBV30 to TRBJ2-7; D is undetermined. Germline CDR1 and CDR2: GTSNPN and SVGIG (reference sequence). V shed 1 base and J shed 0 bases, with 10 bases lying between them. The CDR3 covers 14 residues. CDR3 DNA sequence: TGTGCCTGGAGTGCGGGCAGGAGCTCCTACGAGCAGTACTTC. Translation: CAWSAGRSSYEQYF.

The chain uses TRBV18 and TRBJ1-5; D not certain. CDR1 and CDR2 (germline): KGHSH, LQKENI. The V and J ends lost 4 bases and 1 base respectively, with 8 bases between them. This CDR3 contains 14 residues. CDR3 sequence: CASSRQLSNQPQHF. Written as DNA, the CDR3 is TGTGCCAGCTCACGGCAACTGAGCAATCAGCCCCAGCATTTT.

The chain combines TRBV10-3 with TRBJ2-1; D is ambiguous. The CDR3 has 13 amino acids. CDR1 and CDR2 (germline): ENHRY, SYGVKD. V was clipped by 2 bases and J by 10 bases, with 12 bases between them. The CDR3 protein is CAISEPREWEQFF. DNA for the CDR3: TGTGCCATCAGTGAGCCTCGAGAATGGGAGCAGTTCTTC.

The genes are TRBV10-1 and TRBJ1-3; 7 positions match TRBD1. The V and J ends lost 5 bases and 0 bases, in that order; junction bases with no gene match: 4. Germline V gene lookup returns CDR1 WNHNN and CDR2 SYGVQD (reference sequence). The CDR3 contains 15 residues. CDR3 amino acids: CASSPGTASGNTIYF. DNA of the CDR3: TGCGCCAGCAGTCCAGGGACAGCCTCTGGAAACACCATATATTTT.

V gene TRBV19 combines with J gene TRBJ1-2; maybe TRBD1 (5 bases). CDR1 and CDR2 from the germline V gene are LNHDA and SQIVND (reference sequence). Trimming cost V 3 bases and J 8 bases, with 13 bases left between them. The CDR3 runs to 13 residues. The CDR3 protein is CASSIPGDGGYTF. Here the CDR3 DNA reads TGTGCCAGTAGTATCCCCGGGGACGGCGGCTACACCTTC.

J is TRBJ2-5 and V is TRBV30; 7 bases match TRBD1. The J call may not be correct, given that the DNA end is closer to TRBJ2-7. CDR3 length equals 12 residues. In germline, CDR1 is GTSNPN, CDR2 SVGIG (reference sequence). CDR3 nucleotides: TGTGCCTGGAGCCCGGGACAGTACGAGCAGTACTTC. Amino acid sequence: CAWSPGQYEQYF.

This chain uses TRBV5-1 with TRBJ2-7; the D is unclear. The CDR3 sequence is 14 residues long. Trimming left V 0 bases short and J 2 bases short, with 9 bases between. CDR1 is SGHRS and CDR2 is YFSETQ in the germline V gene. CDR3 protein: CASSLEPRTYEQYF. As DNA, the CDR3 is TGCGCCAGCAGCTTGGAGCCCCGGACCTACGAGCAGTACTTC.

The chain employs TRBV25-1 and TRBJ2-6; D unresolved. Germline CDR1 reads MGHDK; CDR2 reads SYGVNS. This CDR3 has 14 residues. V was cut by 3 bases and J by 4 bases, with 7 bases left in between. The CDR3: CASSEGSGANVLTF. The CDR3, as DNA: TGTGCCAGCAGTGAGGGAAGCGGGGCCAACGTCCTGACTTTC.

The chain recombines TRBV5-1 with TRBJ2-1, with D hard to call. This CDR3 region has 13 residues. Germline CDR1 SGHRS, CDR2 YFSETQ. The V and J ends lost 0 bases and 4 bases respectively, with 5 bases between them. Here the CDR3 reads CASSLDLYNEQFF. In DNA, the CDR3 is TGCGCCAGCAGCTTGGATCTGTACAATGAGCAGTTCTTC.

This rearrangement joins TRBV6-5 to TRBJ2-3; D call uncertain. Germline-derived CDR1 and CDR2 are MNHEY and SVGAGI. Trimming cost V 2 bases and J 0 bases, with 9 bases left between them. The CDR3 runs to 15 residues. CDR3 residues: CASSYAASSTDTQYF. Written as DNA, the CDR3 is TGTGCCAGCAGTTACGCCGCATCTAGCACAGATACGCAGTATTTT.

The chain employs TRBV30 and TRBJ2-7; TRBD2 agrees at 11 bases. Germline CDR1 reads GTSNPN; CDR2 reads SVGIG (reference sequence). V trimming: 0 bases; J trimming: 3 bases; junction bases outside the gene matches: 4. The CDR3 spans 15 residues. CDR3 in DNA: TGTGCCTGGAGTGTTAGCGGGAGGGGCCGCTACGAGCAGTACTTC. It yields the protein CAWSVSGRGRYEQYF. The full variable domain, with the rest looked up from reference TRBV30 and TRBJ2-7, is SQTIHQWPATLVQPVGSPLSLECTVEGTSNPNLYWYRQAAGRGLQLLFYSVGIGQISSEVPQNLSASRPQDRQFILSSKKLLLSDSGFYLCAWSVSGRGRYEQYFGPGTRLTVT.

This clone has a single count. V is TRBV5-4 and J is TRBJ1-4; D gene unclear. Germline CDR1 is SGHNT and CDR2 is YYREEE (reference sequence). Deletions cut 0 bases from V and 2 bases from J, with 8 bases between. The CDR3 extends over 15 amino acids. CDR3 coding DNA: TGTGCCAGCAGCTTGGACTTGGCTACTAATGAAAAACTGTTTTTT. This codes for CASSLDLATNEKLFF.

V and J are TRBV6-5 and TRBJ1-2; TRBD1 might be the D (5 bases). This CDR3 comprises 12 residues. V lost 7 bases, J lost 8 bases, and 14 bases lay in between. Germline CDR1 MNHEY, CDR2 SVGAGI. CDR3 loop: CASTLTEMGYTF. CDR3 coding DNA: TGTGCCAGCACCTTGACAGAGATGGGCTACACCTTC.

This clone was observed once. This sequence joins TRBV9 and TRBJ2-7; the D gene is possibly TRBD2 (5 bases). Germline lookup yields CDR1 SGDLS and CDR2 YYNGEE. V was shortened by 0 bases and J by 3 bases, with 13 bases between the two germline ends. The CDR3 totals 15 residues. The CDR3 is CASSVALAGGYEQYF. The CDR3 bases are TGTGCCAGCAGCGTAGCTTTGGCAGGAGGCTACGAGCAGTACTTC.

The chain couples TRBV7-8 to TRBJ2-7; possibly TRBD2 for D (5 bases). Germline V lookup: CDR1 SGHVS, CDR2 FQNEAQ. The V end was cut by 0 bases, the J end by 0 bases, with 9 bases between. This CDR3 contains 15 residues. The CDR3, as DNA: TGTGCCAGCAGCTTAGCGGGAGAGTTCTCCTACGAGCAGTACTTC. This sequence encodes CASSLAGEFSYEQYF.

CDR3 DNA: TGTGCCAGCAGTTATAGGGACAGGGTTTCACCCCTCCACTTT. Its translation: CASSYRDRVSPLHF. V gene TRBV6-6 combines with J gene TRBJ1-6, with TRBD1 matching over 9 bases. Germline assignment: CDR1 MNHNY and CDR2 SVGAGI (reference sequence). The V gene end was trimmed by 3 bases and the J gene end by 9 bases; junction bases not matched to a gene: 3. The CDR3 is 14 residues long.

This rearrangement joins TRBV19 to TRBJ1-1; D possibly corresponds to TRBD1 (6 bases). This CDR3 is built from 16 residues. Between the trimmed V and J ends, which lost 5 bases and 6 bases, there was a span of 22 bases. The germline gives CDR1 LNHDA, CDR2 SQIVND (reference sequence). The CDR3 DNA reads TGTGCCAGTAGTCAGTCCACAGGGAATATCCTCCCTGAAGCTTTCTTT. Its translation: CASSQSTGNILPEAFF.

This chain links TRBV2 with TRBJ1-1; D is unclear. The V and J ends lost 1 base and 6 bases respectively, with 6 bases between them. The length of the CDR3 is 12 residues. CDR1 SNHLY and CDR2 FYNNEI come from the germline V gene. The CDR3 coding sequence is TGTGCCAGCAGTGAAGGGCCTTCTGAAGCTTTCTTT. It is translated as CASSEGPSEAFF.

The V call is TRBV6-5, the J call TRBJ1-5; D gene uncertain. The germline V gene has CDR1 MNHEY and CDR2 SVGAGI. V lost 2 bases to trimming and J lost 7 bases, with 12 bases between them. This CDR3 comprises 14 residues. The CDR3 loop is CASSYLGLGQPQHF. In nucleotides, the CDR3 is TGTGCCAGCAGTTACCTTGGCCTGGGACAGCCCCAGCATTTT.

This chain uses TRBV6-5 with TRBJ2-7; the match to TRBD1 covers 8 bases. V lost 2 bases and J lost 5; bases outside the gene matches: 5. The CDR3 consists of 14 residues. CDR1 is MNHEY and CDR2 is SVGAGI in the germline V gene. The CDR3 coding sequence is TGTGCCAGCAGTTACAGGTCAGGGGGCAACGAGCAGTACTTC. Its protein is CASSYRSGGNEQYF.

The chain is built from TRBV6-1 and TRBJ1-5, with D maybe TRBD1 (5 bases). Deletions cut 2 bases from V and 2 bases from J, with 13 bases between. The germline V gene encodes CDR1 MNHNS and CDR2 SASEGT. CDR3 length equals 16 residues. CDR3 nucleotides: TGTGCCAGCAGTGAACAGGGTACGGTGGGCAATCAGCCCCAGCATTTT. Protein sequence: CASSEQGTVGNQPQHF.

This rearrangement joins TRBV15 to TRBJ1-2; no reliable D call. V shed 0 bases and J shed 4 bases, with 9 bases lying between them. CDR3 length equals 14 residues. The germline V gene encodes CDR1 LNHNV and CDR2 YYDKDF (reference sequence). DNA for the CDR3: TGTGCCACCAGCAGAGACTCCGGGTCCTATGGCTACACCTTC. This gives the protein CATSRDSGSYGYTF.

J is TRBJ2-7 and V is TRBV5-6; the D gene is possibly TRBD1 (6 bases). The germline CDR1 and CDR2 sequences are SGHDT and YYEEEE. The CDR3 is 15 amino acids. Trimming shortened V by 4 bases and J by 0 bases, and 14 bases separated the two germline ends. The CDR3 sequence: CASSARGSFSYEQYF. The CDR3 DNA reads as TGTGCCAGCAGCGCCAGGGGAAGCTTCTCCTACGAGCAGTACTTC.

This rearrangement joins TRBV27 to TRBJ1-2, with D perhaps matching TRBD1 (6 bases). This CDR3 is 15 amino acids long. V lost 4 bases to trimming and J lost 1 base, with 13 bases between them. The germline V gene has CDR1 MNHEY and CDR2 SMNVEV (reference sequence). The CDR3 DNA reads TGTGCCAGCAGTTCTTGGGACAAGAGTAACTATGGCTACACCTTC. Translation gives CASSSWDKSNYGYTF.

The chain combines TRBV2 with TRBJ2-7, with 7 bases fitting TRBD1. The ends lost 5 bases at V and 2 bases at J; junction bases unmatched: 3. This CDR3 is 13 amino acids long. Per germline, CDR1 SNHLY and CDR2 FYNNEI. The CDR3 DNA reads TGTGCCAGCAGTTCAGACAGGGCCTACGAGCAGTACTTC. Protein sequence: CASSSDRAYEQYF.

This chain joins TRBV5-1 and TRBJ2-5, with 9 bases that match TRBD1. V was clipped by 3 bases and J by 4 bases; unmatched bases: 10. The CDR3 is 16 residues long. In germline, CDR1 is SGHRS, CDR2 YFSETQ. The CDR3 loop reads CASSWKGTGSTETQYF. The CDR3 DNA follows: TGCGCCAGCAGCTGGAAGGGGACAGGGAGTACAGAGACCCAGTACTTC.